The rows below give T cell receptor beta chains drawn from one sample of a study of blood T cell repertoires in COVID-19. Measured with immunoSEQ multiplex PCR; TCRdb has only the in-frame clones, and not every one. Among hundreds of thousands of clones listed, around nine tenths were seen once. Sequencing used peripheral blood. The receptors derive from a woman aged 70 to 79 with COVID-19, enrolled during active disease. Each CDR3 is given with its conserved first and last residue. D genes are given only for firm matches. For some rows the clone size is stated as once, few or many, or as a class when expanded; others skip it.

>TRBJ2-7|.|TRBV19|.
TGTGCCAGTAGTAGGGTTCGACAGGCCTCCTACGAGCAGTACTTC
CASSRVRQASYEQYF
>TRBJ2-2|.|TRBV6-2/TRBV6-3|TRBD1
TGTGCCAGCAGTTACTCAGGGACAGGGATCGGGGAGCTGTTTTTT
CASSYSGTGIGELFF
>TRBJ2-3|.|TRBV24-1|.
TGTGCCACCAGTGATTTATCTAGCGCAGATACGCAGTATTTT
CATSDLSSADTQYF
>TRBJ1-4|.|TRBV6-5|.
TGTGCCAGCAGGGCTGAAAAACTGTTTTTT
CASRAEKLFF
>TRBJ2-2|.|TRBV6-4|.
TGTGCCAGCAGTTACGACAGCACCAGGGAGCTGTTTTTT
CASSYDSTRELFF
>TRBJ2-3|.|TRBV7-8|TRBD1
TGTGCCAGCAGCTTAAGCAGGGGGATCACAGATACGCAGTATTTT
CASSLSRGITDTQYF
>TRBJ1-5|.|TRBV21-1|.
TGTGCCAGCCCCTCAAAGGGGGCCTATCAGCCCCAGCATTTT
CASPSKGAYQPQHF
>TRBJ1-1|.|TRBV18|.
TGTGCCAGCTCACCCCTGGGTTGGCGGAGCACTGAAGCTTTCTTT
CASSPLGWRSTEAFF
>TRBJ2-1|.|TRBV2|.
TGTGCCAGAAATAACTGGCGGGGAAATAATGAGCAGTTCTTC
CARNNWRGNNEQFF
>TRBJ1-3|.|TRBV28|TRBD1
TGTGCCAGCAGTCCGCCGGGACAGGGGCTACATTCTGGAAACACCATATATTTT
CASSPPGQGLHSGNTIYF
>TRBJ2-1|.|TRBV7-2|TRBD1
TGTGCCAGCAGCCAGGACAGGGTGCTCAATGAGCAGTTCTTC
CASSQDRVLNEQFF
>TRBJ2-2|.|TRBV6-6|TRBD2
TGTGCCAGCAGTTGGGGACTAACTTCGGGAGGGGAGCTGTTTTTT
CASSWGLTSGGELFF
>TRBJ1-4|.|TRBV2|.
TGTGCCAGCTCTACAGGTGCAACTAATGAAAAACTGTTTTTT
CASSTGATNEKLFF
>TRBJ2-7|.|TRBV5-1|TRBD2
TGCGCCAGCGGGGAGGGTCCCTACGAGCAGTACTTC
CASGEGPYEQYF
>TRBJ2-1|.|TRBV7-9|TRBD1
TGTGCCAGCAGCATACGGGACAGCGCCTCCAATGAGCAGTTCTTC
CASSIRDSASNEQFF
>TRBJ1-1|.|TRBV5-1|.
TGCGCCAGCAGCTTGAGCGGGGTGGGAAACACTGAAGCTTTCTTT
CASSLSGVGNTEAFF
>TRBJ2-7|.|TRBV9|TRBD1
TGTGCCAGCAGCGGGTGGCAGGGGGACGAGCAGTACTTC
CASSGWQGDEQYF
>TRBJ1-1|.|TRBV24-1|TRBD1
TGTGCCACCAGTGCTCGGACAGGAGGAACTGAAGCTTTCTTT
CATSARTGGTEAFF
>TRBJ1-2|once|TRBV18|.
TGTGCCAGCTCACCACTCGATGGCTACACCTTC
CASSPLDGYTF
>TRBJ2-5|once|TRBV9|.
TGTGCCAGCAGCCCTATCGGGGGGCACGGAGAGACCCAGTACTTC
CASSPIGGHGETQYF
>TRBJ2-7|.|TRBV4-1|.
TGCGCCAGCAGCCAAGGTCCAGGGAAGGCCTACGAGCAGTACTTC
CASSQGPGKAYEQYF
>TRBJ1-2|.|TRBV10-3|TRBD1
TGTGCCACCGGGACAGGCTATGGCTACACCTTC
CATGTGYGYTF
>TRBJ2-1|.|TRBV24-1|.
TGTGCCACCCGTAGTTACGACAATGAGCAGTTCTTC
CATRSYDNEQFF
>TRBJ2-1|.|TRBV19|.
TGTGCCAGTGCAGGGTTCAGCTCCTACAATGAGCAGTTCTTC
CASAGFSSYNEQFF
>TRBJ1-6|.|TRBV6-9|.
TGTGCCAGCAGTTATCTGAGTGCGGGGAATTCACCCCTCCACTTT
CASSYLSAGNSPLHF
>TRBJ1-6|few|TRBV6-6|.
TGTGCCAGCAGTCTCTCGGATTCACCCCTCCACTTT
CASSLSDSPLHF
>TRBJ2-7|few|TRBV19|.
TGTGCCAGTAGTCCGTGGGGAGGCTACGAGCAGTACTTC
CASSPWGGYEQYF
>TRBJ1-2|.|TRBV18|.
TGTGCCAGCTCACCAATGCAGGCAGAAGGCTACACCTTC
CASSPMQAEGYTF
>TRBJ2-1|.|TRBV4-2|.
TGTGCCAGCAGCCTAGACTACCGAGCAAGGTTCTTC
CASSLDYRARFF
>TRBJ1-1|once|TRBV5-1|TRBD1
TGCGCCAGCAGCTTGGCCCTTGAGACAGGGACTGAAGCTTTCTTT
CASSLALETGTEAFF
>TRBJ1-1|.|TRBV21-1|.
TGTGCCAGCAGCAAGCGGAGGGTAGGAGAAGCTTTCTTT
CASSKRRVGEAFF
>TRBJ2-3|.|TRBV5-1|TRBD2
TGCGCCAGCAGCATGGGACTAGCGGCTCCCGATACGCAGTATTTT
CASSMGLAAPDTQYF
>TRBJ2-2|.|TRBV11-2|TRBD2
TGTGCCGGACGCTCAGGAGCGGGGGAAACCGGGGAGCTGTTTTTT
CAGRSGAGETGELFF
>TRBJ2-3|few|TRBV21-1|.
TGTGCCAGCAGCAAAGAGCGGGGGGGCACAGATACGCAGTATTTT
CASSKERGGTDTQYF
>TRBJ1-2|few|TRBV21-1|.
TGTGCCAGCAGCAAAGCTACCCAGGGCATCTATGGCTACACCTTC
CASSKATQGIYGYTF
>TRBJ2-3|.|TRBV6-5|TRBD1
TGTGCCATCTTAGACAGGGCAACAGATACGCAGTATTTT
CAILDRATDTQYF
>TRBJ2-1|.|TRBV5-6|.
TGTGCCAGCAGCTTGAAGCCACAGGGACACAATGAGCAGTTCTTC
CASSLKPQGHNEQFF
>TRBJ2-2|.|TRBV6-1|TRBD1
TGTGCCAGCAGTCAAGACAGGGTGGAGAACACCGGGGAGCTGTTTTTT
CASSQDRVENTGELFF
>TRBJ1-3|.|TRBV5-1|TRBD1
TGCGCCAGCAGCTTCCGAGCCGGGACAGGGGTCTCTGGAAACACCATATATTTT
CASSFRAGTGVSGNTIYF
>TRBJ1-3|.|TRBV7-2|.
TGTGCCAGCAGCCCGATAACACGGGACTCTGGAAACACCATATATTTT
CASSPITRDSGNTIYF
>TRBJ1-1|.|TRBV3-1/TRBV3-2|TRBD1
TGTGCCAGCAGCCGTCGGGACAGTGAAGCTTTCTTT
CASSRRDSEAFF
>TRBJ2-7|.|TRBV12-5|TRBD1
TGTGCTAGTGGTTTGGTCCGACAGGGGACCTACGAGCAGTACTTC
CASGLVRQGTYEQYF
>TRBJ2-1|.|TRBV19|TRBD1
TGTGCCAGTAGTATAGAAAAGGACAGGGGAAGGATCGAAACTAGGAATGAGCAGTTCTTC
CASSIEKDRGRIETRNEQFF
>TRBJ2-7|.|TRBV5-4|.
TGTGCCAGCAGCTTACAGGGCAGCTCCTACGAGCAGTACTTC
CASSLQGSSYEQYF
>TRBJ1-3|.|TRBV5-1|TRBD1
TGCGCCAGCAGCTTGGTACCACAGGGGCCATCCTCTGGAAACACCATATATTTT
CASSLVPQGPSSGNTIYF
>TRBJ2-2|once|TRBV7-3|TRBD2
TGTGCCAGCAGCCCACAAGGAGCGGGGTTCACCGGGGAGCTGTTTTTT
CASSPQGAGFTGELFF
>TRBJ1-2|.|TRBV6-5|TRBD1
TGTGCCAGCAGGAAAACAGGGGACAGCTATGGCTACACCTTC
CASRKTGDSYGYTF
>TRBJ1-4|.|TRBV6-5|TRBD1
TGTGCCAGCAGCCGAACATCAGGGGGCACTGAAAAACTGTTTTTT
CASSRTSGGTEKLFF
>TRBJ1-3|.|TRBV19|TRBD1
TGTGCCAGTAGGAAACCTACAGGGGCCCCACTGGATGGAAACACCATATATTTT
CASRKPTGAPLDGNTIYF
>TRBJ1-6|.|TRBV4-3|.
TGCGCCAGCAGCCAAGATTTTATAGGGGGATCCAATTCACCCCTCCACTTT
CASSQDFIGGSNSPLHF
>TRBJ2-1|few|TRBV21-1|.
TGTGCCAGCAGCAAAGTGATTGGGGAGTTTAATGAGCAGTTCTTC
CASSKVIGEFNEQFF
>TRBJ1-1|.|TRBV6-5|TRBD1
TGTGCCAGCAGTTCGACAGGGGGAACTGAAGCTTTCTTT
CASSSTGGTEAFF
>TRBJ2-3|.|TRBV2|TRBD1
TGTGCCAGCAAACGGACAGGGCCAGATACGCAGTATTTT
CASKRTGPDTQYF
>TRBJ2-1|.|TRBV3-1/TRBV3-2|TRBD2
TGTGCCAGCAGCCAGAGGGCTAGCGGGGGGATTAGCTCCTACAATGAGCAGTTCTTC
CASSQRASGGISSYNEQFF
>TRBJ1-1|.|TRBV24-1|TRBD1
TGTGCCACCAGTGACCGTACCGACAGGGCCCAAGCTTTCTTT
CATSDRTDRAQAFF
>TRBJ1-2|.|TRBV28|.
TGTGCCAGCAGCCCCGTTAACTATGGCTACACCTTC
CASSPVNYGYTF
>TRBJ1-1|.|TRBV5-6|.
TGTGCCAGCAGTCCGTCCAGGGGTAGCACTGAAGCTTTCTTT
CASSPSRGSTEAFF
>TRBJ1-2|.|TRBV13|TRBD1
TGTGCCAGCAGCTCATTCTACAGGGGTGGCTACACCTTC
CASSSFYRGGYTF
>TRBJ1-4|.|TRBV19|TRBD1
TGTGCCAGTACTGCCACAGGGGGGACAACTAATGAAAAACTGTTTTTT
CASTATGGTTNEKLFF